Each of the 15 T cell receptor beta chains below was sequenced from the same sample in a study of vaccination and CD4 T cells after COVID-19. Cultured CD4+ T cell DNA underwent sequencing with the Oncomine TCR Beta short-read assay. TCRdb reanalysed the PCR reads using MiXCR and keeps one entry per CDR3 protein. The table shows some 16,000 distinct CDR3 sequences, with around four fifths occurring only once. Their cognate antigens are unknown. Treatment in this sample: approximately 11-day PBMC culture with coronavirus spike peptide pools or control peptides (ViraFEST assay). Sequenced sample: CD4+ T cells from blood, cultured in vitro. These receptor sequences come from a human donor who had recovered from COVID-19.

This chain connects TRBV7-2 to TRBJ1-5; D gene ambiguous. The CDR3 covers 13 residues. Germline CDR1 is SGHTA and CDR2 is FQGNSA. The germline V and J ends were trimmed by 3 bases and 3 bases, with 6 bases remaining between them. The CDR3 spells CASSFIYNQPQHF. The CDR3 region has the DNA TGTGCCAGCAGCTTTATCTACAATCAGCCCCAGCATTTT.

The rearrangement links TRBV27 to TRBJ1-3; possible D gene TRBD1, 5 bases. The CDR3 consists of 16 residues. CDR1 is MNHEY and CDR2 is SMNVEV in the germline V gene (reference sequence). Trimming took 2 bases from V and 0 from J, leaving 11 bases between them. CDR3 in DNA: TGTGCCAGCAGTTTAAGGGGACCGGACTCTGGAAACACCATATATTTT. Its protein is CASSLRGPDSGNTIYF.

The chain combines TRBV19 with TRBJ1-5; unclear D gene. This CDR3 is 14 amino acids long. Germline V CDR1 and CDR2: LNHDA, SQIVND (reference sequence). V was cut by 4 bases and J by 3 bases, with 10 bases left in between. As DNA, the CDR3 is TGTGCCAGTAGTACCCAGAGCAACAATCAGCCCCAGCATTTT. It codes for CASSTQSNNQPQHF. The full variable domain, completed using reference TRBV19 and TRBJ1-5, is DGGITQSPKYLFRKEGQNVTLSCEQNLNHDAMYWYRQDPGQGLRLIYYSQIVNDFQKGDIAEGYSVSREKKESFPLTVTSAQKNPTAFYLCASSTQSNNQPQHFGDGTRLSIL.

The genes are TRBV24-1 and TRBJ2-3; perhaps D is TRBD1 or TRBD2 (6 bases each). The V and J ends lost 4 bases and 4 bases respectively, with 11 bases between them. CDR3 length equals 14 residues. Germline V lookup: CDR1 KGHDR, CDR2 SFDVKD. The chain's CDR3 is CATSEPGAADTQYF. CDR3 DNA sequence: TGTGCCACCAGTGAACCGGGGGCAGCAGATACGCAGTATTTT.

The chain carries TRBV28 and TRBJ1-1; D is undetermined. Germline CDR1 reads MDHEN; CDR2 reads SYDVKM. V gave up 7 bases and J gave up 1 base, with 4 bases separating them. This CDR3 comprises 11 residues. CDR3 coding DNA: TGTGCCAGCATAGAGAACACTGAAGCTTTCTTT. As protein: CASIENTEAFF. Supplemented by reference TRBV28 and TRBJ1-1, the full variable domain reads DVKVTQSSRYLVKRTGEKVFLECVQDMDHENMFWYRQDPGLGLRLIYFSYDVKMKEKGDIPEGYSVSREKKERFSLILESASTNQTSMYLCASIENTEAFFGQGTRLTVV.

This clonotype appeared a few times. V and J are TRBV20-1 and TRBJ2-3, with 11 positions matching TRBD2. CDR1 and CDR2 (germline): DFQATT, SNEGSKA (reference sequence). CDR3 length: 14 residues. The V gene end was trimmed by 6 bases and the J gene end by 5 bases; junction bases not matched to a gene: 7. In DNA form, the CDR3 reads TGCAGTGCGGAAGGGACTAGCGGAATAGATACGCAGTATTTT. This codes for CSAEGTSGIDTQYF.

The chain recombines TRBV25-1 with TRBJ2-7; TRBD2 agrees at 10 bases. V lost 6 bases and J lost 3; bases outside the gene matches: 5. CDR3 size: 14 residues. Germline V gene sequence: CDR1 MGHDK, CDR2 SYGVNS. CDR3: CASSLTSGFYEQYF. The CDR3 region has the DNA TGTGCCAGCAGCCTGACTAGCGGGTTCTACGAGCAGTACTTC.

V gene TRBV20-1 combines with J gene TRBJ2-5, with D tentatively TRBD1 or TRBD2 (5 bases each). The CDR3 is 15 amino acids. In germline, CDR1 is DFQATT, CDR2 SNEGSKA (reference sequence). Trimming removed 5 bases from V and 5 bases from J, with 21 bases in between. The CDR3 spells CSADPTGAGGETQYF. The CDR3, as DNA: TGCAGTGCTGACCCGACCGGGGCCGGCGGGGAGACCCAGTACTTC.

The rearrangement uses TRBV7-2 and TRBJ2-5, with 8 bases aligning to TRBD2. The J segment lost 5 bases and the V segment lost 3 bases, leaving 5 bases of the junction unmatched. The CDR3 contains 14 residues. Germline assignment: CDR1 SGHTA and CDR2 FQGNSA. CDR3 in amino acids: CASSFQAGEETQYF. In DNA form, the CDR3 reads TGTGCCAGCAGCTTTCAAGCGGGAGAGGAGACCCAGTACTTC. The variable domain in full, completed from reference TRBV7-2 and TRBJ2-5, reads GAGVSQSPSNKVTEKGKDVELRCDPISGHTALYWYRQSLGQGLEFLIYFQGNSAPDKSGLPSDRFSAERTGGSVSTLTIQRTQQEDSAVYLCASSFQAGEETQYFGPGTRLLVL.

In regard to this clonotype: The junction shows a germline mismatch at one end, possibly a read error. The rearrangement uses TRBV15 and TRBJ2-1; no definite D call. CDR3 length: 13 residues. Germline CDR1 is LNHNV and CDR2 is YYDKDF (reference sequence). The CDR3 DNA follows: TGTGCCACCAGCGGAGATTGGTGGAATGAGCAGTTCTTC. Amino acid sequence: CATSGDWWNEQFF.

By frequency in the sample, this clonotype is large. This chain connects TRBV27 to TRBJ2-3, with TRBD2 matching 10 bases. The CDR3 totals 14 residues. V gave up 8 bases and J gave up 2 bases; unmatched junction bases: 4. The germline V gene has CDR1 MNHEY and CDR2 SMNVEV (reference sequence). The CDR3 sequence is CASRGTSATDTQYF. As DNA, the CDR3 is TGTGCCAGCCGCGGGACTAGCGCCACAGATACGCAGTATTTT.

As for this clonotype: Given a much more abundant clone one base away, this may be a read error. The rearrangement uses TRBV7-9 and TRBJ1-6, with a weak D call TRBD1 (6 bases). This CDR3 has 14 amino acids. CDR1 and CDR2 from the germline V gene are SEHNR and FQNEAQ (reference sequence). V was pared by 1 base and J by 11 bases, with 12 bases between. CDR3 region: CASSLEGVSPPLHF. In DNA, the CDR3 is TGTGCCAGCAGCTTAGAGGGGGTTAGTCCACCCCTCCACTTT.

This chain links TRBV28 with TRBJ1-5; 7 positions agree with TRBD1. The CDR3 has 15 amino acids. Germline V CDR1 and CDR2: MDHEN, SYDVKM. The ends lost 6 bases at V and 1 base at J; junction bases unmatched: 6. CDR3 region: CASRQTGPSNQPQHF. CDR3 nucleotide sequence: TGTGCCAGCAGACAGACAGGGCCCAGCAATCAGCCCCAGCATTTT.

The V call is TRBV7-9, the J call TRBJ1-2; 8 bases line up with TRBD1. Germline loops: CDR1 SEHNR, CDR2 FQNEAQ (reference sequence). The CDR3 runs 15 residues. The trim removed 4 bases at V and 4 bases at J, leaving 8 bases unmatched. DNA of the CDR3: TGTGCCAGCAGCTCTACAGGGGGGTGGCTCTATGGCTACACCTTC. Translation: CASSSTGGWLYGYTF.

The rearrangement links TRBV6-1 to TRBJ2-5, with D perhaps TRBD1 (6 bases). CDR1 and CDR2 (germline): MNHNS, SASEGT. The length of the CDR3 is 11 residues. V was cut by 11 bases and J by 5 bases, with 12 bases left in between. CDR3 protein: CAEQGGETQYF. The CDR3 DNA follows: TGTGCCGAACAGGGCGGGGAGACCCAGTACTTC.